The clone carrying this T cell receptor (beta chain) was counted only a few times. Its specificity is not known. The sample originates from a study of response to subunit inactivated influenza vaccine. Via MiXCR, TCRdb re-called the RT-PCR reads, giving one row per CDR3 protein. The top ten clones hold roughly 10% of a sample with over 650,000 distinct CDR3 sequences, approximately 17% of them seen once. Germline V gene sequence: CDR1 LGHNA, CDR2 YNFKEQ. The CDR3 is 16 residues long. The ends lost 3 bases at V and 2 bases at J; junction bases unmatched: 7. Broader study findings: Authors suggested that a seasonal influenza vaccination recruits few new T cells each time.

Sequences were derived from PBMCs from blood, sampled less than 6 days after vaccination. The origin of this receptor is a man in his fifties who received an inactivated influenza vaccine. The chain employs TRBV4-2 and TRBJ2-3; 8 positions match TRBD2. CDR3: CASSQPPRGATDTQYF. CDR3 in DNA: TGTGCCAGCAGCCAGCCCCCGCGGGGGGCCACAGATACGCAGTATTTT.